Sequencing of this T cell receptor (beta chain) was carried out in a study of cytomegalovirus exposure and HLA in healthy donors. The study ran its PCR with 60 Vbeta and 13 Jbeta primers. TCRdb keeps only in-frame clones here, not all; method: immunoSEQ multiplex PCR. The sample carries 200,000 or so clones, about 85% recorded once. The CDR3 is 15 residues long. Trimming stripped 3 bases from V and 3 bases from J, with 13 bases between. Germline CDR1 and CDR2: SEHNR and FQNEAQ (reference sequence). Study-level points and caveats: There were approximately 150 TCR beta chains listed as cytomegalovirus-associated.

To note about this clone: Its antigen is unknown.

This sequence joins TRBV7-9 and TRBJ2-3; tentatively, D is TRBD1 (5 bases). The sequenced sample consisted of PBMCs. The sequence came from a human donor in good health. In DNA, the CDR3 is TGTGCCAGCAGCTTGGGCCTACCAGGGACAGATACGCAGTATTTT. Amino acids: CASSLGLPGTDTQYF.